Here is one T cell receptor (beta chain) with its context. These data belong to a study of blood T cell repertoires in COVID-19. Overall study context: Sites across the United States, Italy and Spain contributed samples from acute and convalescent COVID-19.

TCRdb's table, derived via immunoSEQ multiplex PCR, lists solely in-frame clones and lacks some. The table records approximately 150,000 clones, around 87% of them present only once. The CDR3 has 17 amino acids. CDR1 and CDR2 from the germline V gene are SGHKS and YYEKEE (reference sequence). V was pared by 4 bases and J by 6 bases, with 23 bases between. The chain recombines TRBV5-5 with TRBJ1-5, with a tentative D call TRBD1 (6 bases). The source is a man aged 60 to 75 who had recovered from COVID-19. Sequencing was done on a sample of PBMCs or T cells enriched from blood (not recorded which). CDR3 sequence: CASSNSAGANILQPQHF. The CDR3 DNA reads TGTGCCAGCAGCAATTCCGCAGGGGCTAATATACTTCAGCCCCAGCATTTT.